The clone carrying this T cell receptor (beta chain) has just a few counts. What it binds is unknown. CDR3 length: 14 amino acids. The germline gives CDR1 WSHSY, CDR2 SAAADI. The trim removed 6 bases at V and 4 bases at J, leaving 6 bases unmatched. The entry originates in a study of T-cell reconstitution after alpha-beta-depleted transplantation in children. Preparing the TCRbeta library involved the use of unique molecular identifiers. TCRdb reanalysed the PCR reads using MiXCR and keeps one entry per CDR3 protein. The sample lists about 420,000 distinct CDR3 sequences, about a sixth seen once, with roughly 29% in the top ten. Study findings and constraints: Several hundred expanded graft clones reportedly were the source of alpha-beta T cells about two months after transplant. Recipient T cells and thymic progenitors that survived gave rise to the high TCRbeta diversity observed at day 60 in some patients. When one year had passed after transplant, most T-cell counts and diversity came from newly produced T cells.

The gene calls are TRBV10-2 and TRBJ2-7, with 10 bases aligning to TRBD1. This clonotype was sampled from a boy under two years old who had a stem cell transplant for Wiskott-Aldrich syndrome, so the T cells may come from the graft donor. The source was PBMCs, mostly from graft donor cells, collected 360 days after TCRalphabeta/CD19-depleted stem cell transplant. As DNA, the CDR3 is TGCGCCAGCAGGCCGGGACAGGGGATTTACGAGCAGTACTTC. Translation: CASRPGQGIYEQYF.